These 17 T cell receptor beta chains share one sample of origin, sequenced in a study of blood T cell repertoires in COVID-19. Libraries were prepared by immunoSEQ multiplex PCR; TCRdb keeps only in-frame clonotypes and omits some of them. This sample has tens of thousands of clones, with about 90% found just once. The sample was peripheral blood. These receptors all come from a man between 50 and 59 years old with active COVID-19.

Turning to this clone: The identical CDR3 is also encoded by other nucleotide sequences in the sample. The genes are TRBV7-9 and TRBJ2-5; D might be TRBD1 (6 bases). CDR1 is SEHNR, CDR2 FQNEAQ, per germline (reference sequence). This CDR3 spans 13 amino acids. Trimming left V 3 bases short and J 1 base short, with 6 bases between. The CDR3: CASSLDSQETQYF. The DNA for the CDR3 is TGTGCCAGCAGCTTGGACAGCCAAGAGACCCAGTACTTC.

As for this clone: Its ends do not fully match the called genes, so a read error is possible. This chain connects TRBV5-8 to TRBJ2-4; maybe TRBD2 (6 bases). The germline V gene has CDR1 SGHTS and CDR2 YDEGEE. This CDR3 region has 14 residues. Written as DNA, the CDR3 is TGTGCCAGCAGGTTGGGAGGAGCCAAAAACATTCAGTACTTC. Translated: CASRLGGAKNIQYF.

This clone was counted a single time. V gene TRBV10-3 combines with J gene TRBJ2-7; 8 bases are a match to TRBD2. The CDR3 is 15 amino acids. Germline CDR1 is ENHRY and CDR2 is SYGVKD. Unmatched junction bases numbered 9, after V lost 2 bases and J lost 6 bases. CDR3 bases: TGTGCCATCAGTGAGGCGGGGGGCAGATTGGGCGAGCAGTACTTC. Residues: CAISEAGGRLGEQYF.

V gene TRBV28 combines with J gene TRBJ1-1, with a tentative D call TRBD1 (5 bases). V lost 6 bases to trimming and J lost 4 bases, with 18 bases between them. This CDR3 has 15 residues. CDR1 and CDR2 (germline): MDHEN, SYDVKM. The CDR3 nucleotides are TGTGCCAGCAGCCCTGGGGGGGGTAGGGGCACTGAAGCTTTCTTT. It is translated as CASSPGGGRGTEAFF. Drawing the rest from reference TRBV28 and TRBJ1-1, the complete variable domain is DVKVTQSSRYLVKRTGEKVFLECVQDMDHENMFWYRQDPGLGLRLIYFSYDVKMKEKGDIPEGYSVSREKKERFSLILESASTNQTSMYLCASSPGGGRGTEAFFGQGTRLTVV.

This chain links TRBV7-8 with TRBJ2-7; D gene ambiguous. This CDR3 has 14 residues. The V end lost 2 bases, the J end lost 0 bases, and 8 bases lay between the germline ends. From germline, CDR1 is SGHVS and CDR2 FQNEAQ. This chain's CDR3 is CASSLQIVSYEQYF. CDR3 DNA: TGTGCCAGCAGCTTACAGATCGTCTCCTACGAGCAGTACTTC. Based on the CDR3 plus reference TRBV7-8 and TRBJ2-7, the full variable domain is GAGVSQSPRYKVAKRGQDVALRCDPISGHVSLFWYQQALGQGPEFLTYFQNEAQLDKSGLPSDRFFAERPEGSVSTLKIQRTQQEDSAVYLCASSLQIVSYEQYFGPGTRLTVT.

The CDR3 coding sequence is TGTGCCAGCAGCTCGACAGGTCAGAGGGTCTATGGCTACACCTTC. Protein: CASSSTGQRVYGYTF. This chain joins TRBV7-2 and TRBJ1-2, with D maybe TRBD1 (6 bases). CDR1 is SGHTA and CDR2 is FQGNSA in the germline V gene. V shed 4 bases and J shed 4 bases, with 16 bases lying between them. The CDR3 has 15 residues.

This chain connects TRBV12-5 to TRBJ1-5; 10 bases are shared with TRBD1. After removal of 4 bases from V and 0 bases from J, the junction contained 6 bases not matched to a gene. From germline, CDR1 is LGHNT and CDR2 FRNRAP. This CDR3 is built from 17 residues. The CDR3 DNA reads TGTGCTAGTGGTTGGACAGGGGGTCTCTATAGCAATCAGCCCCAGCATTTT. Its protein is CASGWTGGLYSNQPQHF.

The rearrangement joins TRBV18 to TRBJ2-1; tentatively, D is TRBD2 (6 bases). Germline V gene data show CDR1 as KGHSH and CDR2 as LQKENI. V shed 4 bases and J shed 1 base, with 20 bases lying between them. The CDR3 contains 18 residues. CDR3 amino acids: CASSLTKASEKSYNEQFF. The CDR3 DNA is TGTGCCAGCTCACTAACAAAAGCTAGCGAAAAGTCCTACAATGAGCAGTTCTTC.

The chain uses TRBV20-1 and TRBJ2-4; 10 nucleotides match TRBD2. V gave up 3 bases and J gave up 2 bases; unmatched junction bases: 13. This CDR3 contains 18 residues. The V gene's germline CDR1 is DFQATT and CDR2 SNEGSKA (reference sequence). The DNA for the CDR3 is TGCAGTGCTAGTCGACTAGCGGGCAACGGAGGTCCCAAAAACATTCAGTACTTC. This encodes CSASRLAGNGGPKNIQYF.

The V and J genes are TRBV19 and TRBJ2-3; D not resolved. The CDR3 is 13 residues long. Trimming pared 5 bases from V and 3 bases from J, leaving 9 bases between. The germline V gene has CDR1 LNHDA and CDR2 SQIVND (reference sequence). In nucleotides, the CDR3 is TGTGCCAGTAGTTACAAGAATACAGATACGCAGTATTTT. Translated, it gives CASSYKNTDTQYF.

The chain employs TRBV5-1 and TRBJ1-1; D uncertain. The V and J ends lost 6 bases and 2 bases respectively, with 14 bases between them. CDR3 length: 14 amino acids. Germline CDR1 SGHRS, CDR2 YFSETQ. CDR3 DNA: TGCGCCAGCATGATTGACGGACTAAACACTGAAGCTTTCTTT. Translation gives CASMIDGLNTEAFF.

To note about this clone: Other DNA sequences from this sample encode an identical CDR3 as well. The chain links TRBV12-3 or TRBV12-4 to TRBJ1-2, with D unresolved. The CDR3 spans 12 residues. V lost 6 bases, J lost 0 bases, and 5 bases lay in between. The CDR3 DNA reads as TGTGCCAGCAGCCCAGCTAACTATGGCTACACCTTC. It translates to CASSPANYGYTF.

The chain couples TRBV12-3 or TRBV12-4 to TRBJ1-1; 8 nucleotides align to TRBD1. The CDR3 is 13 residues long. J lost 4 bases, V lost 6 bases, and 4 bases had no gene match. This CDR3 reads CASRDREGTEAFF. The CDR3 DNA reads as TGTGCCAGCAGGGACAGGGAGGGCACTGAAGCTTTCTTT.

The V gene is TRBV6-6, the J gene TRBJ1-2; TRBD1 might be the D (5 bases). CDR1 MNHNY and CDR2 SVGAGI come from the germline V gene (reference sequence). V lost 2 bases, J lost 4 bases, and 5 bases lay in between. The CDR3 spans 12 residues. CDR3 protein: CASSYDSYGYTF. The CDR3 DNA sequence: TGTGCCAGCAGTTACGACAGCTATGGCTACACCTTC.

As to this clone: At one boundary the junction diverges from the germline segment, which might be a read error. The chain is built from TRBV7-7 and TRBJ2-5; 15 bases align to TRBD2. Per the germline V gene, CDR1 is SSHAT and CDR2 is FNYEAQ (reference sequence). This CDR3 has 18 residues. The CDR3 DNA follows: TGTGCTAGCAGCCCAGGACTAGCGGGAGGGGCCCGCCAAGAGACCCAGTACTTC. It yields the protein CASSPGLAGGARQETQYF.

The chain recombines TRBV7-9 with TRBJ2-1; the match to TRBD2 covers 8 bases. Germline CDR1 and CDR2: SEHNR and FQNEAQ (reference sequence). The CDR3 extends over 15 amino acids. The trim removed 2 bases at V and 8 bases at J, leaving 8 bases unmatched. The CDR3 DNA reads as TGTGCCAGCAGCTTAATGAGCGGGAGTGGAGATGAGCAGTTCTTC. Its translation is CASSLMSGSGDEQFF.

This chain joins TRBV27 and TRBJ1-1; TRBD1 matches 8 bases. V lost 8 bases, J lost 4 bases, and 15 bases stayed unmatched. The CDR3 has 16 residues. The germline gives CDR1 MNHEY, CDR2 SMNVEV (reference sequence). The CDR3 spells CASAQGARGLSTEAFF. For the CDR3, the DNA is TGTGCCAGCGCGCAGGGGGCGCGGGGTCTTAGCACTGAAGCTTTCTTT.